The T cell receptor (beta chain) described here comes from a study of blood T cell repertoires in COVID-19 (dated by TCRdb to 2020 to 2022). Regarding the study in general: Samples from collaborators originated in the United States, Italy and Spain and spanned both the acute and convalescent phases of COVID-19. The material from the prospective study consisted of cDNA or gDNA derived from T cells, B-cell-depleted T cells, or PBMCs. Subjects who had been exposed to COVID-19, were actively infected with it, or had recovered from it provided the deeply sampled blood TCRbeta repertoires that made up the dataset. The repertoires were released in a freely available public database intended as a resource for research on the immune response to SARS-CoV-2. The samples were drawn from two sources: the first 160 participants of the ongoing ImmuneRACE study, and 950 to 1,500 subjects contributed by 6 global collaborators. Nearly every sample came with metadata listing a de-identified subject ID, COVID-19 status, age in years and sex. Where available, HLA class I and class II types were taken from metadata supplied by the sample provider and were not determined by assay-based typing. Summary of the overall study and its limitations: Clinical and demographic metadata were provided uncurated, with the amount varying by source and participant.

Between the V and J ends, shortened by 0 bases and 6 bases respectively, the junction contains 8 bases. The germline V gene sets CDR1 to MNHEY and CDR2 to SVGAGI. Inclusive of the bounding cysteine and phenylalanine, the CDR3 is 14 residues long. Only CDR3 DNA is held: 42 bases, read in frame from base 1. Details on this clone: Its antigen specificity is not known. No quality values exist for individual bases; no much larger clone is one base distant.

Each collaborating institution followed its own protocols to collect whole blood in K2EDTA tubes. For TCRbeta analysis, collaborators shipped samples in one of three forms: frozen whole blood, isolated PBMCs, or DNA extracted from either of those sample types. TCRbeta CDR3 regions were amplified from genomic DNA using the immunoSEQ Assay, a bias-controlled multiplex PCR. Under the source paper's analysis protocol: The number of nucleated cells in each sample was estimated from the amplification of reference gene primers within the assay. To quantify the absolute abundance of each unique TCRbeta CDR3 rearrangement, sequence reads were collapsed and filtered. Productive Simpson clonality was computed per sample as the square root of Simpson's diversity index over productive rearrangements. Entries here come from immuneACCESS through TCRdb and include only in-frame sequences with V and J called. Some clones fail to appear in such tables; in the studies checked, an unresolved V gene covers under half of the shortfall, and the cause of the remainder is unknown. Clone size and V and J calls were adopted from that table, with D and trimming inferred from the DNA. The sample has over 400,000 clones on record, 80% to 90% of them singletons. The leading ten clones occupy approximately 3.2% of the sample.

The chain links TRBV6-5 with TRBJ2-2, with TRBD2 tentatively as D gene (6 bases match). The TCR originated in a human donor in a cohort sampled during active COVID-19. Sample: peripheral blood. The CDR3 reads as follows: CASSYSRRAGELFF. The nucleotide sequence is TGTGCCAGCAGTTACTCTAGGAGGGCCGGGGAGCTGTTTTTT.